This TCR beta chain was identified in a study of blood T cell repertoires in COVID-19 (dated by TCRdb to the early 2020s). A note on the overall study: The collaborator samples originated in the United States, Italy and Spain and spanned the acute and convalescent phases of COVID-19. The prospective study material was composed of cDNA or gDNA derived from T cells, B-cell-depleted T cells, or PBMCs. Deeply sampled blood TCRbeta repertoires from subjects exposed to, actively infected with, or recovered from COVID-19 were included in the dataset. The repertoires were made available in a free public database intended to serve as a resource for research on the immune response to SARS-CoV-2. The samples were drawn from the first 160 participants of the ongoing ImmuneRACE study and from about 1,200 subjects provided by 6 global collaborators. A de-identified subject ID, COVID-19 status, age in years and sex were almost always included in the sample metadata. Where HLA class I and class II types were available, the types were taken from metadata supplied by the sample provider, not from assay-based typing. Points the paper makes about the study in general: The quantity of clinical and demographic metadata differed by source and by participant and was supplied without curation.

Each collaborating institution followed its own protocols to collect whole blood in K2EDTA tubes. For TCRbeta analysis, collaborators shipped samples in one of three forms: frozen whole blood, isolated PBMCs, or DNA extracted from either of those sample types. Comments on this clone: This clone's antigen is unknown. It is likely a read error: a sequence one base away is far more abundant.

The immunoSEQ Assay, a bias-controlled multiplex PCR, was used to amplify TCRbeta CDR3 regions from genomic DNA. The published analysis was carried out like this. Within the assay, amplification of reference gene primers was used to estimate how many nucleated cells each sample contained. To quantify the absolute abundance of each unique TCRbeta CDR3 rearrangement, sequence reads were collapsed and filtered. For each sample, productive Simpson clonality was calculated as the square root of Simpson's diversity index across productive rearrangements. In TCRdb, the immuneACCESS table is reduced to in-frame sequences with V and J assigned. These tables do not hold every clone; where another copy was compared, an unresolved V gene accounts for under half, and the others remain unexplained. Clonal size and the V and J genes are those of that table, whereas D and trimming came from the DNA. This sample is represented by some 290,000 clones; approximately 86% of them were singletons. The top ten hold 3.5% to 4% of the sample.

The receptor's source is a man between 18 and 35 years old with active or convalescent COVID-19. Sequenced material: peripheral blood.

For the CDR3, the sequence is CASSWANTEAFF. The nucleotide sequence reads TGTGCCAGCAGTTGGGCGAACACTGAAGCTTTCTTT. The receptor chain draws on TRBV28 and TRBJ1-1; the D gene is not confidently resolved. Relative to germline, V is 4 bases shorter and J is 1 base shorter, with 4 bases between their ends. Reading the germline V gene gives CDR1 MDHEN and CDR2 SYDVKM. The CDR3 has 12 amino acids, counting the end cysteine and phenylalanine. Only the CDR3 portion is preserved as DNA: 36 bases, with reading frame beginning at the first base. The entire variable domain, with the stretches around the CDR3 drawn from the reference TRBV28 and TRBJ1-1 proteins, is DVKVTQSSRYLVKRTGEKVFLECVQDMDHENMFWYRQDPGLGLRLIYFSYDVKMKEKGDIPEGYSVSREKKERFSLILESASTNQTSMYLCASSWANTEAFFGQGTRLTVV.